Reported below is one TCR beta chain. No antigen is known for it. The sample belongs to a study of T cell responses to AZD1222 COVID-19 vaccine. Background on the study: Second-dose recipients at about 4 or about 12 weeks were treated as one pooled group.

Study-wide findings and caveats: Clonal diversity may have been underestimated in mostly white British donors. At baseline, seropositivity was found in only a handful of AZD1222 recipients. Of spike-specific TCRs, nearly half reportedly target regions left unmutated in variants.

Libraries were prepared by immunoSEQ multiplex PCR; TCRdb keeps only in-frame clonotypes and omits some of them. The table lists 100,000 to 150,000 clones, about nine tenths of them singletons. The sequencing here drew on peripheral blood, taken on day 0 of AZD1222 vaccination. The TCR originated in an adult in good health.

CDR3 nucleotides: TGTGCCAGCAGTAGAGAGACAGGAACGGGCACTGAAGCTTTCTTT. Its protein product is CASSRETGTGTEAFF. The rearrangement joins TRBV6-5 to TRBJ1-1; perhaps TRBD1 as D (6 bases). Germline CDR1 and CDR2: MNHEY and SVGAGI. This CDR3 has 15 amino acids. V lost 5 bases and J lost 4, with 17 bases in between.